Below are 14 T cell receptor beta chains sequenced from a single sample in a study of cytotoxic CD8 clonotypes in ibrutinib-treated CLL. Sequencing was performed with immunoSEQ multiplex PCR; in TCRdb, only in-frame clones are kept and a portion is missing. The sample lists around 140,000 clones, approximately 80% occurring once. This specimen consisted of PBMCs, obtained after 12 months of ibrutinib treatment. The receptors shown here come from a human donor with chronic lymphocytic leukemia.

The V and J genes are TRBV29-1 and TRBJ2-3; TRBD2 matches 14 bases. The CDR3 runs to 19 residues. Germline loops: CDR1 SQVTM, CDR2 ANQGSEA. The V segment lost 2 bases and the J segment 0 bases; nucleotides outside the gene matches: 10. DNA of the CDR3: TGCAGCGTTGAAAGCGGACTAGCGGGGGGAGGAGGGAGCACAGATACGCAGTATTTT. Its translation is CSVESGLAGGGGSTDTQYF.

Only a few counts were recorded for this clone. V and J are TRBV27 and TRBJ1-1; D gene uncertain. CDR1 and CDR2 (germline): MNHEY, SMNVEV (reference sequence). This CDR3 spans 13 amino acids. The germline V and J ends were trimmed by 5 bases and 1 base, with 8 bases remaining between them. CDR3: CASSTRGNTEAFF. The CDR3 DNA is TGTGCCAGCAGTACCCGAGGGAACACTGAAGCTTTCTTT.

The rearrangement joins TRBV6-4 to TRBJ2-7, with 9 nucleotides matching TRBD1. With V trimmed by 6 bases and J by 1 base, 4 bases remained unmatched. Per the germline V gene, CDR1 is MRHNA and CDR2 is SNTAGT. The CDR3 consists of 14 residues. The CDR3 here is CASRTGGSSYEQYF. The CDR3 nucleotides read TGTGCCAGCAGGACAGGGGGTTCGTCCTACGAGCAGTACTTC.

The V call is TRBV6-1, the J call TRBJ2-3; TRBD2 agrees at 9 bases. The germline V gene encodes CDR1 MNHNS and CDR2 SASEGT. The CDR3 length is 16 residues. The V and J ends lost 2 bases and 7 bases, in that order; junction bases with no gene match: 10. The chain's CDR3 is CASSEWRLAGKNTQYF. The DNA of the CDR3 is TGTGCCAGCAGTGAATGGCGGCTAGCGGGGAAAAATACGCAGTATTTT.

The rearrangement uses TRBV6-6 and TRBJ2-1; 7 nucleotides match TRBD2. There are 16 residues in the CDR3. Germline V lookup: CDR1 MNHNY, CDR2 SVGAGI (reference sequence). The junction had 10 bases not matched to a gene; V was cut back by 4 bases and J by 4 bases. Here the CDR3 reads CASSSSGGGSYNEQFF. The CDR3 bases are TGTGCCAGCAGTTCGTCTGGCGGGGGATCTTACAATGAGCAGTTCTTC.

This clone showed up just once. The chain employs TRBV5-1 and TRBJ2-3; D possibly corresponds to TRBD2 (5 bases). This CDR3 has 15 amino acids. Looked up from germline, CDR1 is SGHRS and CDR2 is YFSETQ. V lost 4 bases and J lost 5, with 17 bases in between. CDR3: CASSPARGGGDTQYF. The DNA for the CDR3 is TGCGCCAGCAGCCCAGCACGGGGTGGCGGAGATACGCAGTATTTT.

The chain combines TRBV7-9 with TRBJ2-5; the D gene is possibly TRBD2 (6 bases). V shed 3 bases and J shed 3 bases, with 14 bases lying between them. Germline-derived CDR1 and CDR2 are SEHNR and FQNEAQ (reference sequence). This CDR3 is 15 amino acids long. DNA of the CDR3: TGTGCCAGCAGCTTCATTCGAACGGGGGAAGAGACCCAGTACTTC. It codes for CASSFIRTGEETQYF. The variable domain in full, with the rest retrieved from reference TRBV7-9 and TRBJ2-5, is DTGVSQNPRHKITKRGQNVTFRCDPISEHNRLYWYRQTLGQGPEFLTYFQNEAQLEKSRLLSDRFSAERPKGSFSTLEIQRTEQGDSAMYLCASSFIRTGEETQYFGPGTRLLVL.

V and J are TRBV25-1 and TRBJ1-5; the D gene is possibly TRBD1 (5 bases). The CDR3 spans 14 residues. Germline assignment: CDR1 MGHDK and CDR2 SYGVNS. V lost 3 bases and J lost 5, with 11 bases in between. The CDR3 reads CASSDWGIDQPQHF. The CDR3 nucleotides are TGTGCCAGCAGTGACTGGGGGATCGATCAGCCCCAGCATTTT.

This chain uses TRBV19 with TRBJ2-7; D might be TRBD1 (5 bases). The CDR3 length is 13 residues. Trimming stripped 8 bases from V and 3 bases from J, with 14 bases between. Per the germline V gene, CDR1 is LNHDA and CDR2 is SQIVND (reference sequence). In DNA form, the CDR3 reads TGTGCCAGTTCCGCAGGGCTAGTCTACGAGCAGTACTTC. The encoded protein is CASSAGLVYEQYF.

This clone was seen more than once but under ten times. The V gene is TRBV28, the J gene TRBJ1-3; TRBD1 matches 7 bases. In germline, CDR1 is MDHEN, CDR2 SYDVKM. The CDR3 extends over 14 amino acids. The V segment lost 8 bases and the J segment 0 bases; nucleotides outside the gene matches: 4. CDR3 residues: CASGGDSSGNTIYF. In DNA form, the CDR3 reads TGTGCCAGCGGTGGGGACAGCTCTGGAAACACCATATATTTT. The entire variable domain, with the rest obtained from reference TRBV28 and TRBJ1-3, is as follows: DVKVTQSSRYLVKRTGEKVFLECVQDMDHENMFWYRQDPGLGLRLIYFSYDVKMKEKGDIPEGYSVSREKKERFSLILESASTNQTSMYLCASGGDSSGNTIYFGEGSWLTVV.

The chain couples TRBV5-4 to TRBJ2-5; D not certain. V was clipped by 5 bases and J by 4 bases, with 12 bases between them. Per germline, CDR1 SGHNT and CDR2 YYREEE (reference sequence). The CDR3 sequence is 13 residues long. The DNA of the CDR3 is TGTGCCAGCAGACTCTCCGGTGCAGAGACCCAGTACTTC. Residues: CASRLSGAETQYF.

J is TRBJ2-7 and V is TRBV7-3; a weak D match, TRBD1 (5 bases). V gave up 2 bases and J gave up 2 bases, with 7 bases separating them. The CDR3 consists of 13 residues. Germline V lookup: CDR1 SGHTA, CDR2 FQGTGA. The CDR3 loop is CASSLDRTYEQYF. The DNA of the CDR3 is TGTGCCAGCAGCTTAGACAGAACCTACGAGCAGTACTTC.

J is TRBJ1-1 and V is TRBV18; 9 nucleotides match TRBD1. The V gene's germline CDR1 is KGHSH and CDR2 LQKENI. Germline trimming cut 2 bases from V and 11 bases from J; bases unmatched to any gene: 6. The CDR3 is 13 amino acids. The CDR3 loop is CASSPTGGLGAFF. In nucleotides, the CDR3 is TGTGCCAGCTCACCAACAGGGGGCTTGGGCGCTTTCTTT.

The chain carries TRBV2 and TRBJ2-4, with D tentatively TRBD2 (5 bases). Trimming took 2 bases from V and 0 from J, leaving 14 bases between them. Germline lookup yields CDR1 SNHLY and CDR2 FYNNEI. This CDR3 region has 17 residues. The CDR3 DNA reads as TGTGCCAGCAGTGAACGGGGAGCAAACCTAGCCAAAAACATTCAGTACTTC. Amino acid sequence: CASSERGANLAKNIQYF.